This T cell receptor beta chain is drawn from a study of blood T cell repertoires in COVID-19. On the study more broadly: T cells, B-cell-depleted T cells, or PBMCs supplied cDNA or gDNA.

Germline V CDR1 and CDR2: GTSNPN, SVGIG (reference sequence). Trimming left V 3 bases short and J 7 bases short, with 6 bases between. This CDR3 region has 10 residues. In the original workflow: Using reference gene primer amplification, nucleated cell counts were estimated. Only in-frame clones appear in the TCRdb table, and some are missing; sequencing was by immunoSEQ multiplex PCR. The DNA gave D and trimming, while V, J and clone size come from that table. The sample has approximately 490,000 clones, approximately 86% seen once. The sample comprised PBMCs or T cells enriched from blood (not recorded which). The chain uses TRBV30 and TRBJ1-2; D not certain. The receptor's source is a woman under 30 who had recovered from COVID-19. CDR3 loop: CAWRLLGYTF. For the CDR3, the DNA is TGTGCCTGGAGATTACTTGGCTACACCTTC. Complete variable domain (other parts from reference TRBV30 and TRBJ1-2): SQTIHQWPATLVQPVGSPLSLECTVEGTSNPNLYWYRQAAGRGLQLLFYSVGIGQISSEVPQNLSASRPQDRQFILSSKKLLLSDSGFYLCAWRLLGYTFGSGTRLTVV.